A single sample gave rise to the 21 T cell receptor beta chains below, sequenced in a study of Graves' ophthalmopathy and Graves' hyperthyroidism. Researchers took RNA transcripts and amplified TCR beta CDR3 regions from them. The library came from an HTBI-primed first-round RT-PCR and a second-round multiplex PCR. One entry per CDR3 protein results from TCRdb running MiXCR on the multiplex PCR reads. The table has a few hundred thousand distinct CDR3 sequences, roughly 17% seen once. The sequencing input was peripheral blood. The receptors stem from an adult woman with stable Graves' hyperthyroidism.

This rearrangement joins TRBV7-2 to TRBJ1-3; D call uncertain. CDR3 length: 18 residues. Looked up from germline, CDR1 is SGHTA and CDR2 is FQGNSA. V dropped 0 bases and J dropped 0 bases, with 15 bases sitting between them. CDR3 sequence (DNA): TGTGCCAGCAGCTTAGCGACCGGTGGCAGTATCTCTGGAAACACCATATATTTT. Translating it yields CASSLATGGSISGNTIYF.

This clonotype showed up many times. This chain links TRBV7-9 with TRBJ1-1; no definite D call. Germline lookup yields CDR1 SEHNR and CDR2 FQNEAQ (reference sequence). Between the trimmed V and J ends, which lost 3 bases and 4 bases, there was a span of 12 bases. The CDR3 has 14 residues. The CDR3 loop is CASSFPPDVTEAFF. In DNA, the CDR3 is TGTGCCAGCAGCTTTCCCCCCGATGTCACTGAAGCTTTCTTT.

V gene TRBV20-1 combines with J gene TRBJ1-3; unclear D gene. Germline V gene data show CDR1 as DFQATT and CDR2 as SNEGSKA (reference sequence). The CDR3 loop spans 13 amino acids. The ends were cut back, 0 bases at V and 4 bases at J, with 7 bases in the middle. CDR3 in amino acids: CSARDLAGNTIYF. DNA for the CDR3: TGCAGTGCTAGAGATCTCGCAGGAAACACCATATATTTT.

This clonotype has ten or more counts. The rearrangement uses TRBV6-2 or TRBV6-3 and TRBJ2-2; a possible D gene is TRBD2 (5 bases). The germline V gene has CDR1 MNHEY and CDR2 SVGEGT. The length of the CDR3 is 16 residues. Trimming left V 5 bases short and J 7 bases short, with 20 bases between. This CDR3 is CASSQHKTGKVGELFF. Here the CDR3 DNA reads TGTGCCAGCAGTCAACACAAAACCGGGAAGGTCGGGGAGCTGTTTTTT.

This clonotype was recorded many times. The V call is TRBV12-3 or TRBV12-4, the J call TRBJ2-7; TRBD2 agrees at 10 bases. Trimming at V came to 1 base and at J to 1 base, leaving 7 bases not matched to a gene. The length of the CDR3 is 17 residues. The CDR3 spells CASSLGTSGKGSYEQYF. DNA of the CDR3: TGTGCCAGCAGTTTAGGTACTAGCGGGAAGGGGTCCTACGAGCAGTACTTC.

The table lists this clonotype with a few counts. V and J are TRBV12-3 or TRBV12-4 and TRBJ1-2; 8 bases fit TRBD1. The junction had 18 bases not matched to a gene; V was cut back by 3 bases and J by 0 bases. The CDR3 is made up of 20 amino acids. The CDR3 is CASSLLKGIKGQGPNYGYTF. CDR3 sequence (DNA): TGTGCCAGCAGTTTGCTGAAGGGGATAAAAGGACAGGGCCCTAACTATGGCTACACCTTC.

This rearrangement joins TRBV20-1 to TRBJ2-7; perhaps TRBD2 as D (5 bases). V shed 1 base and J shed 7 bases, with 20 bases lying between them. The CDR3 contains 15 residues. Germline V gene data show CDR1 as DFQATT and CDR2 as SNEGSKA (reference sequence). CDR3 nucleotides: TGCAGTGCTAGAGGGGCGGGCTATCTGACGGGGGAGCAGTACTTC. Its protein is CSARGAGYLTGEQYF.

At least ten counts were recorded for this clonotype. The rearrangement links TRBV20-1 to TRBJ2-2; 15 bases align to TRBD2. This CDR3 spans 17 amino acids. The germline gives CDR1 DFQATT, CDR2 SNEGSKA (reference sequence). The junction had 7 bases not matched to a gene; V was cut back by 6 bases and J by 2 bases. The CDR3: CSAGGGLAGGNTGELFF. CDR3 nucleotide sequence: TGCAGTGCCGGGGGGGGACTAGCGGGAGGAAACACCGGGGAGCTGTTTTTT.

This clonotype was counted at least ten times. The CDR3 spells CASSSGQALGTEAFF. CDR3 coding DNA: TGTGCCAGCAGTTCTGGACAGGCCCTAGGCACTGAAGCTTTCTTT. The V and J genes are TRBV28 and TRBJ1-1; 7 bases are a match to TRBD1. V lost 4 bases and J lost 4; bases outside the gene matches: 9. CDR3 length equals 15 residues. Germline V lookup: CDR1 MDHEN, CDR2 SYDVKM. The full variable domain, in which reference TRBV28 and TRBJ1-1 provide the parts outside the CDR3, is DVKVTQSSRYLVKRTGEKVFLECVQDMDHENMFWYRQDPGLGLRLIYFSYDVKMKEKGDIPEGYSVSREKKERFSLILESASTNQTSMYLCASSSGQALGTEAFFGQGTRLTVV.

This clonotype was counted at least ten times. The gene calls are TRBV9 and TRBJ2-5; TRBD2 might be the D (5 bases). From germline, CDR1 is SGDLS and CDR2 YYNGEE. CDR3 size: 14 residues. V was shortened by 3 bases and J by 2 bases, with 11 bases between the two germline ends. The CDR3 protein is CASSEGDYQETQYF. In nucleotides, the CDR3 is TGTGCCAGCAGCGAGGGTGACTATCAAGAGACCCAGTACTTC.

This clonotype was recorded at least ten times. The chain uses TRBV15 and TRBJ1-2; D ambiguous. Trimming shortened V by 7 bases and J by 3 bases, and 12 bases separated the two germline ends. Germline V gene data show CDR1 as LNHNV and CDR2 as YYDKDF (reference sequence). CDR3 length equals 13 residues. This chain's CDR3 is CATNPGGDYGYTF. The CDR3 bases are TGTGCCACCAACCCCGGCGGTGACTATGGCTACACCTTC.

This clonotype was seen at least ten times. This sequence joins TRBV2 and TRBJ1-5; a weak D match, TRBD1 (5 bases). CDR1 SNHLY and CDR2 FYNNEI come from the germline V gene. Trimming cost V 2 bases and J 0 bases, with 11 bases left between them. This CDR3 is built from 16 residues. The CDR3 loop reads CASSERSGISNQPQHF. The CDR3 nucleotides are TGTGCCAGCAGTGAAAGGTCAGGGATTAGCAATCAGCCCCAGCATTTT.

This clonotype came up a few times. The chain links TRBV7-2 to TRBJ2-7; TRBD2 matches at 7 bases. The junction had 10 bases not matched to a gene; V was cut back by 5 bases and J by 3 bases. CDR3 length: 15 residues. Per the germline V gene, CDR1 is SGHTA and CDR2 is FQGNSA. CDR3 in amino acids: CASSTITGGIYEQYF. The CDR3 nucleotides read TGTGCCAGCAGCACTATCACGGGGGGAATCTACGAGCAGTACTTC. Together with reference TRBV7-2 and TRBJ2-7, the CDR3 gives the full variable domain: GAGVSQSPSNKVTEKGKDVELRCDPISGHTALYWYRQSLGQGLEFLIYFQGNSAPDKSGLPSDRFSAERTGGSVSTLTIQRTQQEDSAVYLCASSTITGGIYEQYFGPGTRLTVT.

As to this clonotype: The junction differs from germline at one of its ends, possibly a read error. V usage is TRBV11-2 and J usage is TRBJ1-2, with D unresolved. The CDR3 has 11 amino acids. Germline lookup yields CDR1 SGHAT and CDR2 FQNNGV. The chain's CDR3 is CASIFANGYTF. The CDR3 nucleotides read TGTGCCAGCATCTTTGCGAATGGTTACACCTTC.

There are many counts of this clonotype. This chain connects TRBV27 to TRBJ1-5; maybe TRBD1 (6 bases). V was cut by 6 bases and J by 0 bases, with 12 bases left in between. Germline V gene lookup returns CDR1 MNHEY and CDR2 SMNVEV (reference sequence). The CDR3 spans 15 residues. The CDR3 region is CASRLDRNSNQPQHF. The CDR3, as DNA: TGTGCCAGCAGGTTAGACAGGAATAGCAATCAGCCCCAGCATTTT.

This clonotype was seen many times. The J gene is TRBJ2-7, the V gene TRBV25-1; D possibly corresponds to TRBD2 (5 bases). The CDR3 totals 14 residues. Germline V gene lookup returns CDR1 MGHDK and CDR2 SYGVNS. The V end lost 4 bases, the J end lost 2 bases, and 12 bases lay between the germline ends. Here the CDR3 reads CASSGKGLPYEQYF. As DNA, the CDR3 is TGTGCCAGCAGTGGAAAAGGACTTCCCTACGAGCAGTACTTC.

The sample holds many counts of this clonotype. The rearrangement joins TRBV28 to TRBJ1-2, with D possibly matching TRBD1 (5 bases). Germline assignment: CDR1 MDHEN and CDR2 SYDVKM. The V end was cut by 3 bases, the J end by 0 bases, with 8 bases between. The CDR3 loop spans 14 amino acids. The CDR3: CASSLGRANYGYTF. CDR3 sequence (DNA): TGTGCCAGCAGTTTGGGCAGGGCTAACTATGGCTACACCTTC.

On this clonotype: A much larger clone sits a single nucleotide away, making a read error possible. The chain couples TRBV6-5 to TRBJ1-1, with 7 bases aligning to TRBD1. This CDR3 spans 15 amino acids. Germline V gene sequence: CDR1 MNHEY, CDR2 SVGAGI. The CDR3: CASSFRQGGNTEASF. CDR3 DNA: TGTGCCAGCAGTTTCCGACAGGGCGGGAACACTGAAGCTTCCTTT.

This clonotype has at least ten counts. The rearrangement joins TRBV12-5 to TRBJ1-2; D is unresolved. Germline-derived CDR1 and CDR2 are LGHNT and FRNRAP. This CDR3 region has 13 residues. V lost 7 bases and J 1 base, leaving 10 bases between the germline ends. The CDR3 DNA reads TGTGCTAGTGCCCCTCCGAATAACTATGGCTACACCTTC. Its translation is CASAPPNNYGYTF.

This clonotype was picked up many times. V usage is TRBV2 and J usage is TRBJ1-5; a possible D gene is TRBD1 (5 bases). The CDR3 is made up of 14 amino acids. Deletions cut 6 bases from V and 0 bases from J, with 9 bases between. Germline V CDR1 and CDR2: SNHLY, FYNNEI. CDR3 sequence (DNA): TGTGCCAGCAGCAAGACAGCTAGCAATCAGCCCCAGCATTTT. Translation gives CASSKTASNQPQHF.

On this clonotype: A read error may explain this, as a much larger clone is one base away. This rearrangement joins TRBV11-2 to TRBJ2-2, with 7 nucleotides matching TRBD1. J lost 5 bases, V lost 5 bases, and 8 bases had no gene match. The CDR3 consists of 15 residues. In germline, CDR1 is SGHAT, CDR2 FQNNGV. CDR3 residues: CASSTRQGSTGELFF. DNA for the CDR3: TGTGCCAGCAGCACCCGACAGGGATCGACCGGGGAGCTGTTTTTT.